The rows below give T cell receptor beta chains drawn from one sample of a study of OX40 agonist ivuxolimab in advanced cancers. Sequenced by immunoSEQ multiplex PCR; TCRdb stores in-frame clones only, minus some. The sample has about 69,000 clones, more than 80% seen once. The material sequenced was CD4+ or CD8+ T cells sorted from blood, taken in a trial of the OX40 agonist ivuxolimab. The receptor source for this set is an adult with an advanced solid tumor such as melanoma, head and neck, liver or kidney cancer. Each CDR3 is given with its conserved first and last residue. The order of the fields is CDR3 DNA, CDR3 protein, V gene, J gene, clone size, D gene. D genes are given only for firm matches. Where a row states a size, it is once, few, many or the class of an expanded clone; other rows omit it.

cdr3_nt: TGCGCCAGCAGCCAAGATCACGCGGGGGCCGGGGAGCTGTTTTTT
cdr3_aa: CASSQDHAGAGELFF
v_call: TRBV4-3
j_call: TRBJ2-2
clone_size: NA
d_call: TRBD2

cdr3_nt: TGTGCCAGCAGCGATCCCATGAACACTGAAGCTTTCTTT
cdr3_aa: CASSDPMNTEAFF
v_call: TRBV9
j_call: TRBJ1-1
clone_size: NA
d_call: NA

cdr3_nt: TGTGCCAGTACCCTAGAGGGACCGAACACTGAAGCTTTCTTT
cdr3_aa: CASTLEGPNTEAFF
v_call: TRBV19
j_call: TRBJ1-1
clone_size: NA
d_call: NA

cdr3_nt: TGTGCCAGCAGCTTGCCGGGACAGGGCTTGGATAATGAAAAACTGTTTTTT
cdr3_aa: CASSLPGQGLDNEKLFF
v_call: TRBV5-6
j_call: TRBJ1-4
clone_size: NA
d_call: TRBD1

cdr3_nt: TGTGCCAGCAGTTCTAGCGGGTCCTACGAGCAGTACTTC
cdr3_aa: CASSSSGSYEQYF
v_call: TRBV27
j_call: TRBJ2-7
clone_size: NA
d_call: TRBD2

cdr3_nt: TGCGCCAGCAGCCCCGGGACACACCTTCAAGAGACCCAGTACTTC
cdr3_aa: CASSPGTHLQETQYF
v_call: TRBV5-1
j_call: TRBJ2-5
clone_size: NA
d_call: NA

cdr3_nt: TGTGCCAGCAGTTTAAGACCAGGGTTGGGCAATGAGCAGTTCTTC
cdr3_aa: CASSLRPGLGNEQFF
v_call: TRBV28
j_call: TRBJ2-1
clone_size: NA
d_call: NA

cdr3_nt: TGTGCCAGCAGCCCCGGACAGATGCTTAACACTGAAGCTTTCTTT
cdr3_aa: CASSPGQMLNTEAFF
v_call: TRBV6-6
j_call: TRBJ1-1
clone_size: NA
d_call: NA

cdr3_nt: TGTGCCAGCAGTTTCCCCCCGGACATTGTCACCGGGGAGCTGTTTTTT
cdr3_aa: CASSFPPDIVTGELFF
v_call: TRBV28
j_call: TRBJ2-2
clone_size: NA
d_call: NA

cdr3_nt: TGTGCCAGCAGCTCTCTGGGCGGTGAGGACCAGCATTTT
cdr3_aa: CASSSLGGEDQHF
v_call: TRBV7-9
j_call: TRBJ1-5
clone_size: few
d_call: NA

cdr3_nt: TGCGCCAGCAGCCAAGATGGAACAGGGGGCGATGAGCAGTTCTTC
cdr3_aa: CASSQDGTGGDEQFF
v_call: TRBV4-3
j_call: TRBJ2-1
clone_size: once
d_call: TRBD1

cdr3_nt: TGTGCCAGTAGTATCAGCCGGAACACTGAAGCTTTCTTT
cdr3_aa: CASSISRNTEAFF
v_call: TRBV19
j_call: TRBJ1-1
clone_size: few
d_call: NA

cdr3_nt: TGTGCCAGCAGTTCGGGACAGGGCTTATATGGCTACACCTTC
cdr3_aa: CASSSGQGLYGYTF
v_call: TRBV6-5
j_call: TRBJ1-2
clone_size: NA
d_call: TRBD1

cdr3_nt: TGTGCCAGCAGGATGACAGGGATTAATGAAAAACTGTTTTTT
cdr3_aa: CASRMTGINEKLFF
v_call: TRBV6-5
j_call: TRBJ1-4
clone_size: NA
d_call: TRBD1

cdr3_nt: TGCGCCAGCAGCTTGGGAGCAGGGGCCTACGAGCAGTACTTC
cdr3_aa: CASSLGAGAYEQYF
v_call: TRBV5-1
j_call: TRBJ2-7
clone_size: NA
d_call: NA

cdr3_nt: TGTGCCAGCAGATTTTTGGGTGATACGCAGTATTTT
cdr3_aa: CASRFLGDTQYF
v_call: TRBV2
j_call: TRBJ2-3
clone_size: NA
d_call: NA

cdr3_nt: TGTGCCAGCAGCAACGACAGCACCGGGCAGTACTTC
cdr3_aa: CASSNDSTGQYF
v_call: TRBV7-9
j_call: TRBJ2-7
clone_size: NA
d_call: NA

cdr3_nt: TGTGCCAGCAGTGACTCGAGCAAACATGAAGCTTTCTTT
cdr3_aa: CASSDSSKHEAFF
v_call: TRBV6-4
j_call: TRBJ1-1
clone_size: NA
d_call: NA

cdr3_nt: TGTGCCAGTAGGTTTGCGGGACAGGGGCCATACTATGGCTACACCTTC
cdr3_aa: CASRFAGQGPYYGYTF
v_call: TRBV19
j_call: TRBJ1-2
clone_size: NA
d_call: TRBD1

cdr3_nt: TGTGCCAGCATGGAGGGTAACTCCTACGAGCAGTACTTC
cdr3_aa: CASMEGNSYEQYF
v_call: TRBV7-9
j_call: TRBJ2-7
clone_size: NA
d_call: NA

cdr3_nt: TGTGCCAGCAGCTTACCAGTCACTAATGAAAAACTGTTTTTT
cdr3_aa: CASSLPVTNEKLFF
v_call: TRBV7-9
j_call: TRBJ1-4
clone_size: NA
d_call: NA

cdr3_nt: TGTGCCAGTAGTCCACAGGGGGCAAGCAATCAGCCCCAGCATTTT
cdr3_aa: CASSPQGASNQPQHF
v_call: TRBV19
j_call: TRBJ1-5
clone_size: NA
d_call: TRBD1

cdr3_nt: TGTGCCAGCAGTTTATATTGGGACATGTATAATTCACCCCTCCACTTT
cdr3_aa: CASSLYWDMYNSPLHF
v_call: TRBV27
j_call: TRBJ1-6
clone_size: NA
d_call: NA

cdr3_nt: TGTGCCAGCAGCCACGGAAGTGGCTACGAGCAGTACTTC
cdr3_aa: CASSHGSGYEQYF
v_call: TRBV14
j_call: TRBJ2-7
clone_size: NA
d_call: NA

cdr3_nt: TGTGCCAGCAGCGTAGAGGGGGGAGGGCCTAACTATGGCTACACCTTC
cdr3_aa: CASSVEGGGPNYGYTF
v_call: TRBV9
j_call: TRBJ1-2
clone_size: NA
d_call: NA

cdr3_nt: TGTGCCAGCAGCCGAGGTGGCAATGAGCAGTTCTTC
cdr3_aa: CASSRGGNEQFF
v_call: TRBV27
j_call: TRBJ2-1
clone_size: NA
d_call: NA

cdr3_nt: TGCGCCAGCAGCCAAGTGTTCCCAGGGGGATCTTACGAGCAGTACTTC
cdr3_aa: CASSQVFPGGSYEQYF
v_call: TRBV4-1
j_call: TRBJ2-7
clone_size: NA
d_call: TRBD1

cdr3_nt: TGTGCCAGCAGCCACGGGACCTCTGGAAACACCATATATTTT
cdr3_aa: CASSHGTSGNTIYF
v_call: TRBV7-9
j_call: TRBJ1-3
clone_size: once
d_call: NA

cdr3_nt: TGTGCCAGCAGTGCGGGACTAGACTACGAGCAGTACTTC
cdr3_aa: CASSAGLDYEQYF
v_call: TRBV27
j_call: TRBJ2-7
clone_size: NA
d_call: TRBD2

cdr3_nt: TGTGCCAGCAGCGCAAAACCGGGACTAGCGGGATGGAATGAGCAGTTCTTC
cdr3_aa: CASSAKPGLAGWNEQFF
v_call: TRBV9
j_call: TRBJ2-1
clone_size: NA
d_call: TRBD2

cdr3_nt: TGTGCCAGCAGCTGGTGGGGGGGACAGCCCCAGCATTTT
cdr3_aa: CASSWWGGQPQHF
v_call: TRBV5-6
j_call: TRBJ1-5
clone_size: few
d_call: NA

cdr3_nt: TGCGCCAGCAGCCAAGGTGCACTCGGACAGGTTCTTAATGAAAAACTGTTTTTT
cdr3_aa: CASSQGALGQVLNEKLFF
v_call: TRBV4-3
j_call: TRBJ1-4
clone_size: NA
d_call: TRBD1

cdr3_nt: TGTGCCAGCAGCTTAGGCGATGGAAGCGATGGCTACACCTTC
cdr3_aa: CASSLGDGSDGYTF
v_call: TRBV7-8
j_call: TRBJ1-2
clone_size: NA
d_call: NA

cdr3_nt: TGTGCCAGTAGTTCCACAAGGTTGGGCAGGGGCACTGAAGCTTTCTTT
cdr3_aa: CASSSTRLGRGTEAFF
v_call: TRBV19
j_call: TRBJ1-1
clone_size: few
d_call: NA

cdr3_nt: TGTGCCAGCACCCTGAGACCCGTTGGCTACGAGCAGTACTTC
cdr3_aa: CASTLRPVGYEQYF
v_call: TRBV5-8
j_call: TRBJ2-7
clone_size: NA
d_call: NA

cdr3_nt: TGTGCCAGCAGCCCTAGGACGGATCGATACGAGCAGTACTTC
cdr3_aa: CASSPRTDRYEQYF
v_call: TRBV5-5
j_call: TRBJ2-7
clone_size: NA
d_call: NA

cdr3_nt: TGTGCCAGTAGTATGTATCTTGTGGGACAGGCGCTAAACACTGAAGCTTTCTTT
cdr3_aa: CASSMYLVGQALNTEAFF
v_call: TRBV19
j_call: TRBJ1-1
clone_size: NA
d_call: TRBD1

cdr3_nt: TGTGCCAGCGCCACCGGGACAGGCGCCCTGGAGCAGTACTTC
cdr3_aa: CASATGTGALEQYF
v_call: TRBV28
j_call: TRBJ2-7
clone_size: once
d_call: TRBD1

cdr3_nt: TGTGCCAGCAGTTTAGCCGGGACAGGGGGCAACTATGGCTACACCTTC
cdr3_aa: CASSLAGTGGNYGYTF
v_call: TRBV6-5
j_call: TRBJ1-2
clone_size: NA
d_call: TRBD1

cdr3_nt: TGTGCCAGCAGCTTAGCGGGGTTCGGCACCGGGGAGCTGTTTTTT
cdr3_aa: CASSLAGFGTGELFF
v_call: TRBV11-2
j_call: TRBJ2-2
clone_size: NA
d_call: NA